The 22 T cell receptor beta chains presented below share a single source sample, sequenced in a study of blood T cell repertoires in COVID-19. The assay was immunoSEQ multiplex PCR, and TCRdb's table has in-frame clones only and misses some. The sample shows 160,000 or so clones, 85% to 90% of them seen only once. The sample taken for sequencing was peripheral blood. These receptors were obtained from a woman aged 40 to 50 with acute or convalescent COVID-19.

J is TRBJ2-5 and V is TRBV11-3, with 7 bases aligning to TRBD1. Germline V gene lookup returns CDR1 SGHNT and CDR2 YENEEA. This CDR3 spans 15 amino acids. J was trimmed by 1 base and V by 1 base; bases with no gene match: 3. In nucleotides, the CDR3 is TGTGCCAGCAGCTTAGGCGACAGGGTCCAAGAGACCCAGTACTTC. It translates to CASSLGDRVQETQYF.

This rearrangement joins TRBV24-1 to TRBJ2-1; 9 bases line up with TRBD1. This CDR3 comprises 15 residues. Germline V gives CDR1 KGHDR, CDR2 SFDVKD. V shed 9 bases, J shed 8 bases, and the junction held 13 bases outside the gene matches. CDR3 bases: TGTGCCACCGCCGAGGGACAGGGATATAACGATGAGCAGTTCTTC. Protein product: CATAEGQGYNDEQFF.

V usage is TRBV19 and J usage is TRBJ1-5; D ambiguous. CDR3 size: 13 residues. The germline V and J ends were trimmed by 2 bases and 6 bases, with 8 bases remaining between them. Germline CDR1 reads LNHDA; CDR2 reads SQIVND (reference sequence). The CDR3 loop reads CASSISLTQPQHF. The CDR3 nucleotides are TGTGCCAGTAGTATATCCCTAACTCAGCCCCAGCATTTT.

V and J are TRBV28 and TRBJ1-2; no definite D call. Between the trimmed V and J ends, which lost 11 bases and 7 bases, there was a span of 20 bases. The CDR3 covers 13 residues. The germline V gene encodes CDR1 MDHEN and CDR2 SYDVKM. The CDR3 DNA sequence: TGTGCCGTTACCCCCTTGAAGTCTACTGGCTACACCTTC. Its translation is CAVTPLKSTGYTF.

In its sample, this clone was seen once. CDR3 coding DNA: TGTGCCAGTAGACGGGACAGGAGGGAGAATCAGCCCCAGCATTTT. It codes for CASRRDRRENQPQHF. The V gene is TRBV19, the J gene TRBJ1-5, with 8 bases fitting TRBD1. The length of the CDR3 is 15 residues. Germline-derived CDR1 and CDR2 are LNHDA and SQIVND (reference sequence). Unmatched junction bases numbered 8, after V lost 6 bases and J lost 4 bases.

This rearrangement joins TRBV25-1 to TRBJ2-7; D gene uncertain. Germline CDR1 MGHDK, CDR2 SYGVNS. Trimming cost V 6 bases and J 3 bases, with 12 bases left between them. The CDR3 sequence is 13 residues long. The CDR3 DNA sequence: TGTGCCAGCAGCCCCCGCGAGGACTACGAGCAGTACTTC. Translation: CASSPREDYEQYF.

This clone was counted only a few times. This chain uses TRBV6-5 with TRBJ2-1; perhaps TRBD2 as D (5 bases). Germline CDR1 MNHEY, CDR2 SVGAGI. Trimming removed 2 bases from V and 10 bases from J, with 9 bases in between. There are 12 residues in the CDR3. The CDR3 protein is CASSYNSGEQFF. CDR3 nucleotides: TGTGCCAGCAGTTACAATTCGGGGGAGCAGTTCTTC.

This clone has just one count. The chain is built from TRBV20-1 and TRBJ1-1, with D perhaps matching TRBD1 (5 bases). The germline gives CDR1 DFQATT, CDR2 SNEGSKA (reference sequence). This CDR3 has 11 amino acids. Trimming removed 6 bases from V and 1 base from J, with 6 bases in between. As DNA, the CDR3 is TGCAGTGCGGGGCCGAACACTGAAGCTTTCTTT. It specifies CSAGPNTEAFF.

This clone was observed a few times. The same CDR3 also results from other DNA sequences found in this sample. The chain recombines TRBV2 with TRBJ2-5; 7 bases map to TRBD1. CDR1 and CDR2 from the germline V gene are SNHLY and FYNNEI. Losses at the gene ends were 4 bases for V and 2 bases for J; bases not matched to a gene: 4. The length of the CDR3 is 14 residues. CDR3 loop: CASSGRTGQETQYF. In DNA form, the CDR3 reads TGTGCCAGCAGTGGCCGGACAGGTCAAGAGACCCAGTACTTC.

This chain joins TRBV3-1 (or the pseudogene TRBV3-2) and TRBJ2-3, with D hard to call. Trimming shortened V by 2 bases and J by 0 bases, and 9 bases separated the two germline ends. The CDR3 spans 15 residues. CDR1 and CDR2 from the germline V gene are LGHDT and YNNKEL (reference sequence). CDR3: CASSQYYLSTDTQYF. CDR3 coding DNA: TGTGCCAGCAGCCAATACTACCTTAGCACAGATACGCAGTATTTT.

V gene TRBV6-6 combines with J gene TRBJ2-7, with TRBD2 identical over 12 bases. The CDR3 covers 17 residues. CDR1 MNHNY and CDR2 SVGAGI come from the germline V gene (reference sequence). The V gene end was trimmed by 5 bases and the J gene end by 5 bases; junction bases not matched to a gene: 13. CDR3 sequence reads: CASSQNLAGGPLHEQYF. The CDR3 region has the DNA TGTGCCAGCAGTCAAAACCTAGCGGGAGGGCCATTACACGAGCAGTACTTC.

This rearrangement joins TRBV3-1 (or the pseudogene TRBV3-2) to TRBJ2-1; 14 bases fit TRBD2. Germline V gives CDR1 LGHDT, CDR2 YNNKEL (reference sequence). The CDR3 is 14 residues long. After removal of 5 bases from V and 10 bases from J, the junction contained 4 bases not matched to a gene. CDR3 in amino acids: CASSGGLAGDEQFF. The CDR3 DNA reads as TGTGCCAGCAGCGGGGGACTAGCGGGAGACGAGCAGTTCTTC.

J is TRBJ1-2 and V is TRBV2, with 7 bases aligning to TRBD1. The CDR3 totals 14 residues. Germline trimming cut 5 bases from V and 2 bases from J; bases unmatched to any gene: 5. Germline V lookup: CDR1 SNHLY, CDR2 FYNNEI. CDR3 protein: CASSPRQGNYGYTF. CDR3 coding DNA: TGTGCCAGCAGTCCCAGACAGGGAAACTATGGCTACACCTTC.

The CDR3 loop reads CASSLQGAQGELFF. CDR3 bases: TGCGCCAGCAGCTTACAGGGGGCGCAGGGGGAGCTGTTTTTT. J is TRBJ2-2 and V is TRBV5-1; 9 nucleotides align to TRBD1. The CDR3 runs 14 residues. V gave up 2 bases and J gave up 8 bases; unmatched junction bases: 4. The V gene's germline CDR1 is SGHRS and CDR2 YFSETQ.

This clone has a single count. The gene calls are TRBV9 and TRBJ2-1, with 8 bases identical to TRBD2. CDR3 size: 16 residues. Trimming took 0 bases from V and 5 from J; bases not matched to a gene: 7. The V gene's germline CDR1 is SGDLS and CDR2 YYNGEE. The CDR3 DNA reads TGTGCCAGCAGCGTAGCCCCAGCGGGGGCCAACAATGAGCAGTTCTTC. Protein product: CASSVAPAGANNEQFF. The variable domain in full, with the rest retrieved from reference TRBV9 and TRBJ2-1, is DSGVTQTPKHLITATGQRVTLRCSPRSGDLSVYWYQQSLDQGLQFLIQYYNGEERAKGNILERFSAQQFPDLHSELNLSSLELGDSALYFCASSVAPAGANNEQFFGPGTRLTVL.

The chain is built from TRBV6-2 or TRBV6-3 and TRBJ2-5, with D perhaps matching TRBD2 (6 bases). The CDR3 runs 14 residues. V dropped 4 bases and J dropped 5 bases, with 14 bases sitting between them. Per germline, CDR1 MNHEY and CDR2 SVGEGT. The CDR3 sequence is CASSWRDVRETQYF. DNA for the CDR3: TGTGCCAGCAGTTGGAGGGACGTCCGGGAGACCCAGTACTTC.

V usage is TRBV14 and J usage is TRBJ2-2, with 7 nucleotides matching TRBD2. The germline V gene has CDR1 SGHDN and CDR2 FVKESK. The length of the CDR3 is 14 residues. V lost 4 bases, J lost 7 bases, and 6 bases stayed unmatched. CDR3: CASSLGLPSGELFF. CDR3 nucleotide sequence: TGTGCCAGCAGCCTGGGACTACCTAGCGGGGAGCTGTTTTTT. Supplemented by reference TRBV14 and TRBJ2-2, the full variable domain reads EAGVTQFPSHSVIEKGQTVTLRCDPISGHDNLYWYRRVMGKEIKFLLHFVKESKQDESGMPNNRFLAERTGGTYSTLKVQPAELEDSGVYFCASSLGLPSGELFFGEGSRLTVL.

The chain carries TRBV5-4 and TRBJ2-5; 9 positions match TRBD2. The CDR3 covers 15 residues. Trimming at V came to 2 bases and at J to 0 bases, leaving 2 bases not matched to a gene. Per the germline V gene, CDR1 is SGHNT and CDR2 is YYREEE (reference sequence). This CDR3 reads CASSFGGGDQETQYF. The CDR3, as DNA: TGTGCCAGCAGCTTCGGCGGGGGGGACCAAGAGACCCAGTACTTC.

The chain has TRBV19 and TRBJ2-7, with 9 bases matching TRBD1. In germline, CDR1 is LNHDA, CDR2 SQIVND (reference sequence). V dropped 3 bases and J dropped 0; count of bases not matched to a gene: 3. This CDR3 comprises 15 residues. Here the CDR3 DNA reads TGTGCCAGTAGTATCGGGACAGGGATCTCCTACGAGCAGTACTTC. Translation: CASSIGTGISYEQYF. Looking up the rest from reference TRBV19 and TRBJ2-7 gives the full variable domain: DGGITQSPKYLFRKEGQNVTLSCEQNLNHDAMYWYRQDPGQGLRLIYYSQIVNDFQKGDIAEGYSVSREKKESFPLTVTSAQKNPTAFYLCASSIGTGISYEQYFGPGTRLTVT.

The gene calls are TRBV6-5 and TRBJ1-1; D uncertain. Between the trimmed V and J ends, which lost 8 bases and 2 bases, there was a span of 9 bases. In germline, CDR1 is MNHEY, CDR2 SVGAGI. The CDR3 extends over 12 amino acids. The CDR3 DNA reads TGTGCCAGCGGCAGACTTAACACTGAAGCTTTCTTT. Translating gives CASGRLNTEAFF.

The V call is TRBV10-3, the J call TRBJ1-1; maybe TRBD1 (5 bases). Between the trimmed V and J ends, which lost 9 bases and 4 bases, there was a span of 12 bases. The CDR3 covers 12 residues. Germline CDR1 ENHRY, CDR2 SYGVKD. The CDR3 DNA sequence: TGTGCCATAAGGCAGGGTGCCACTGAAGCTTTCTTT. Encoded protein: CAIRQGATEAFF.

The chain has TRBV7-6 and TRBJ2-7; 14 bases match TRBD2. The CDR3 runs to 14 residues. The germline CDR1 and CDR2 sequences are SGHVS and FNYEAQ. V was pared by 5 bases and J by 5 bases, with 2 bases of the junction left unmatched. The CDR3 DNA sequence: TGTGCCAGCAGCCAGGGACTAGCGGGAGACGAGCAGTACTTC. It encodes CASSQGLAGDEQYF.